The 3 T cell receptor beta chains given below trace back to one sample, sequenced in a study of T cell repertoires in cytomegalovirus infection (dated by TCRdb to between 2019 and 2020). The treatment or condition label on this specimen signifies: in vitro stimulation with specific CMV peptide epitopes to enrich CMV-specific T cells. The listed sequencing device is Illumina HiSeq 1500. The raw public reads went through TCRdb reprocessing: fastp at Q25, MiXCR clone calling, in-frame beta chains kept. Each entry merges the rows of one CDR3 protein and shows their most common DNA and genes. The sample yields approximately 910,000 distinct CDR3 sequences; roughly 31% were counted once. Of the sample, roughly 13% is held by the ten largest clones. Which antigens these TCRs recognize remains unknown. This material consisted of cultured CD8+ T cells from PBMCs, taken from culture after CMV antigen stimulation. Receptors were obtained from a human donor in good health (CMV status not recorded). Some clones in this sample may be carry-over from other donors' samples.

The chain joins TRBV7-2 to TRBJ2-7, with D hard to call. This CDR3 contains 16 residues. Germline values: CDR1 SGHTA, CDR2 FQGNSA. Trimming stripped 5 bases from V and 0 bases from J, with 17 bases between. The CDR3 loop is CASSRPSGLSSYEQYF. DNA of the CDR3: TGTGCCAGCAGCCGACCATCGGGCCTGAGCTCCTACGAGCAGTACTTC.

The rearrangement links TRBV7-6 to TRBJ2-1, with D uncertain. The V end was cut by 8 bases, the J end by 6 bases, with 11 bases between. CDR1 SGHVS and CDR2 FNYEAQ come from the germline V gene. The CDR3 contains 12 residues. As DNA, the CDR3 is TGTGCCAGCGGCCTCAAACTCAATGAGCAGTTCTTC. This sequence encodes CASGLKLNEQFF.

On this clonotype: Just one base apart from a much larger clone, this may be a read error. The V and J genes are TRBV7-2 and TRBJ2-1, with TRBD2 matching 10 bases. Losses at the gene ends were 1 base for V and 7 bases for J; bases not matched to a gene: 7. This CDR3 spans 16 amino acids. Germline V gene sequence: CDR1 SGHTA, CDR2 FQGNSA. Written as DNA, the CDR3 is TGTGCCAGCAGCTTAGGACCCGAGACTAGCGGGAATGAGCAGTTCTTC. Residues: CASSLGPETSGNEQFF.